This T cell receptor (beta chain) was captured in a study of vaccination and CD4 T cells after COVID-19. The CDR3 has 13 amino acids. CDR1 MNHEY and CDR2 SMNVEV come from the germline V gene (reference sequence). Between the trimmed V and J ends, which lost 3 bases and 1 base, there was a span of 6 bases. As for treatment: approximately nine-day PBMC culture with coronavirus spike peptide pools or control peptides (ViraFEST assay). Cultured CD4+ T-cell DNA underwent Oncomine TCR Beta short-read sequencing. TCRdb passed the PCR reads through MiXCR, listing each CDR3 protein once. This repertoire shows some 22,000 distinct CDR3 sequences, around 54% found once; its top ten account for 2.5% to 3.5%. To note about this clonotype: Antigen: not known.

Sample: CD4+ T cells from blood, cultured in vitro. The sequence was obtained from a human donor who had recovered from COVID-19. This chain uses TRBV27 with TRBJ1-1, with D possibly TRBD1 on 5 matching bases. This CDR3 reads CASSFGGNTEAFF. Written as DNA, the CDR3 is TGTGCCAGCAGTTTTGGGGGGAACACTGAAGCTTTCTTT.